Below, 7 T cell receptor beta chains from the same sample are listed, as sequenced in a study of OX40 agonist ivuxolimab in advanced cancers. Method: immunoSEQ multiplex PCR; TCRdb's copy keeps in-frame clones and lacks some. The sample holds some 49,000 clones, 85% seen once. Here the sequenced sample was CD4+ or CD8+ T cells sorted from blood, taken in a trial of the OX40 agonist ivuxolimab. These receptors all come from an adult with an advanced solid tumor such as melanoma, head and neck, liver or kidney cancer.

By proportion, this clone is medium-sized. Other DNA sequences within the sample encode an identical CDR3. V usage is TRBV27 and J usage is TRBJ2-2, with D perhaps TRBD1 (6 bases). This CDR3 contains 14 residues. V shed 3 bases and J shed 4 bases, with 9 bases lying between them. Per germline, CDR1 MNHEY and CDR2 SMNVEV (reference sequence). CDR3 region: CASSLGAATGELFF. The CDR3 bases are TGTGCCAGCAGTTTGGGGGCGGCCACCGGGGAGCTGTTTTTT.

This clone was observed once. V usage is TRBV25-1 and J usage is TRBJ1-1; D remains ambiguous. V shed 3 bases and J shed 3 bases, with 20 bases lying between them. Germline CDR1 and CDR2: MGHDK and SYGVNS. This CDR3 has 17 residues. The CDR3 region is CASSDTSRLGEDTEAFF. CDR3 sequence (DNA): TGTGCCAGCAGTGATACCTCCCGGCTCGGTGAGGACACTGAAGCTTTCTTT. Drawing the rest from reference TRBV25-1 and TRBJ1-1, the complete variable domain is EADIYQTPRYLVIGTGKKITLECSQTMGHDKMYWYQQDPGMELHLIHYSYGVNSTEKGDLSSESTVSRIRTEHFPLTLESARPSHTSQYLCASSDTSRLGEDTEAFFGQGTRLTVV.

Only a few counts were recorded for this clone. The rearrangement links TRBV27 to TRBJ1-6; D is possibly TRBD1 (5 bases). Germline V lookup: CDR1 MNHEY, CDR2 SMNVEV (reference sequence). The CDR3 is made up of 14 amino acids. Trimming cost V 2 bases and J 6 bases, with 8 bases left between them. CDR3 sequence reads: CASSLGQGNSPLHF. The CDR3 DNA follows: TGTGCCAGCAGTTTAGGGCAGGGTAATTCACCCCTCCACTTT.

This chain uses TRBV4-3 with TRBJ2-7, with TRBD1 as a possible D gene (5 bases). The CDR3 totals 14 residues. Germline V lookup: CDR1 LGHNA, CDR2 YSLEER. Trimming left V 4 bases short and J 2 bases short, with 12 bases between. CDR3 sequence (DNA): TGCGCCAGCAGCCCAGATGCAGGGACCTACGAGCAGTACTTC. Protein: CASSPDAGTYEQYF.

V usage is TRBV7-9 and J usage is TRBJ1-1, with TRBD1 as a possible D gene (5 bases). Trimming shortened V by 4 bases and J by 0 bases, and 18 bases separated the two germline ends. CDR3 length: 17 amino acids. CDR1 and CDR2 (germline): SEHNR, FQNEAQ (reference sequence). Written as DNA, the CDR3 is TGTGCCAGCAGCTCTCGGGGAGGGGTCGGGATGAACACTGAAGCTTTCTTT. This translates into CASSSRGGVGMNTEAFF.

Turning to this clone: The same CDR3 arises from other DNA sequences in this sample as well. This chain uses TRBV12-5 with TRBJ2-7, with D tentatively TRBD1 (6 bases). The CDR3 has 15 residues. Germline assignment: CDR1 LGHNT and CDR2 FRNRAP. V dropped 9 bases and J dropped 4 bases, with 22 bases sitting between them. CDR3 bases: TGTGCTAGCGGTGCCCCGAACAGGGAATGGTACGAGCAGTACTTC. Translation: CASGAPNREWYEQYF.

This chain uses TRBV19 with TRBJ1-2; TRBD1 is a possible D gene (5 bases). CDR3 length: 15 amino acids. From germline, CDR1 is LNHDA and CDR2 SQIVND (reference sequence). The germline V and J ends were trimmed by 3 bases and 2 bases, with 13 bases remaining between them. CDR3 sequence: CASSIGRGGNYGYTF. The CDR3 coding sequence is TGTGCCAGTAGTATTGGTAGGGGCGGAAACTATGGCTACACCTTC.